A single T cell receptor (beta chain) is shown here with its context. Its antigen is undetermined. Molecular-barcoded quantitative 5'-RACE produced these TCR beta libraries. TCRdb used MiXCR to reprocess the 5' RACE reads, holding one entry per CDR3 protein. The sample carries roughly 440,000 distinct CDR3 sequences, 15% to 20% recorded once. The data were taken from a study of CD8 T cells in ankylosing spondylitis. Findings and caveats of the study: Within ankylosing spondylitis blood, a TCR beta motif made up of seven or eight highly homologous variants appeared to be characteristic. Clones linked to disease were reported to show significant enrichment in matched ankylosing spondylitis synovial fluid. Disease-linked clones proved CD8+ and comparatively uncommon in peripheral blood.

The CDR3 totals 15 residues. V lost 0 bases to trimming and J lost 0 bases; unmatched junction nucleotides: 3. The germline V gene has CDR1 DFQATT and CDR2 SNEGSKA (reference sequence). The material sequenced was blood, either unsorted or a sorted T cell fraction (not recorded which). The rearrangement links TRBV20-1 to TRBJ2-3; 7 bases match TRBD1. This receptor was taken from a male donor with ankylosing spondylitis. CDR3 protein: CSARDGQESTDTQYF. The CDR3 DNA reads TGCAGTGCTAGAGATGGACAGGAGAGCACAGATACGCAGTATTTT.